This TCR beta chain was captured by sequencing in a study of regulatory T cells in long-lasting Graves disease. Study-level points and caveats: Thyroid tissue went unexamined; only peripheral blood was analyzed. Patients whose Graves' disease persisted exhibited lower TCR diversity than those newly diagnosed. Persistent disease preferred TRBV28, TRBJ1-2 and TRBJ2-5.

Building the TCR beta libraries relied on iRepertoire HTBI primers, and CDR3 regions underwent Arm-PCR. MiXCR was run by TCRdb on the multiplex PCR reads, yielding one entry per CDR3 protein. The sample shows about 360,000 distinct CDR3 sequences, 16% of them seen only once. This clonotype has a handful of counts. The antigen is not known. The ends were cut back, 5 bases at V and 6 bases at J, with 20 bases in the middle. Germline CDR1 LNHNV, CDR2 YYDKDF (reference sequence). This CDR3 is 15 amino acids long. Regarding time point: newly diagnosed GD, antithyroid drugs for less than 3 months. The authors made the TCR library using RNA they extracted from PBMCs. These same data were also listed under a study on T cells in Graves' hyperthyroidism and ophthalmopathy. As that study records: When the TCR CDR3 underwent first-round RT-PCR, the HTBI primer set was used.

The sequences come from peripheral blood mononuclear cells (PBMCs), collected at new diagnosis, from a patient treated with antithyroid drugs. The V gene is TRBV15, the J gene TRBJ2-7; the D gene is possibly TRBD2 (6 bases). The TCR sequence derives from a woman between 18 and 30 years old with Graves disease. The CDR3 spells CATSQAPQDYPEQYF. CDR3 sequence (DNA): TGTGCCACCAGCCAAGCGCCACAGGACTATCCCGAGCAGTACTTC. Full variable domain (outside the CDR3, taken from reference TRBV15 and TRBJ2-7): DAMVIQNPRYQVTQFGKPVTLSCSQTLNHNVMYWYQQKSSQAPKLLFHYYDKDFNNEADTPDNFQSRRPNTSFCFLDIRSPGLGDTAMYLCATSQAPQDYPEQYFGPGTRLTVT.